This T cell receptor (beta chain) came from a study of identical twins. After template switching added a universal primer site, the resulting cDNA carried unique molecular identifiers. TCRdb analysed the 5' RACE reads with MiXCR anew, one entry per CDR3 protein. The sample shows under 250,000 distinct CDR3 sequences, 9.5% to 15% of them seen only once. V dropped 6 bases and J dropped 3 bases, with 15 bases sitting between them. The CDR3 loop spans 15 amino acids. In germline, CDR1 is LNHDA, CDR2 SQIVND (reference sequence). This same sample was also taken into another study, of yellow fever vaccine responses in identical twins.

The specimen was memory (CD45RO+) T cells sorted from blood. The gene calls are TRBV19 and TRBJ1-5; perhaps TRBD1 as D (6 bases). This TCR was recovered from a woman aged 18-30 years in good health. CDR3 DNA: TGTGCCAGTAGGCAACCGGGACAAAACAATCAGCCCCAGCATTTT. This encodes CASRQPGQNNQPQHF. Variable domain in full (rest from reference TRBV19 and TRBJ1-5): DGGITQSPKYLFRKEGQNVTLSCEQNLNHDAMYWYRQDPGQGLRLIYYSQIVNDFQKGDIAEGYSVSREKKESFPLTVTSAQKNPTAFYLCASRQPGQNNQPQHFGDGTRLSIL.